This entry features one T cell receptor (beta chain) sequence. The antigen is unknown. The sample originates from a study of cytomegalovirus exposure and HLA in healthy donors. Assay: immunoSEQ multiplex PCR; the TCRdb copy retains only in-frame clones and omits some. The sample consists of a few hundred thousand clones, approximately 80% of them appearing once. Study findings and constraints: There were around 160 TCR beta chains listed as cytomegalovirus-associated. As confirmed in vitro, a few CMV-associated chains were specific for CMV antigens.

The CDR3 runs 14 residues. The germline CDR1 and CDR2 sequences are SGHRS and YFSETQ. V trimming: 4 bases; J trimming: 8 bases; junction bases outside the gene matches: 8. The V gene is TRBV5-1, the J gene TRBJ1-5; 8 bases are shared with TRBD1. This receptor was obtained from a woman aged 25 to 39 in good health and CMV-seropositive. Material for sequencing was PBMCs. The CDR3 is CASSTDRGGEPQHF. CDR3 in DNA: TGCGCCAGCAGCACAGACAGGGGAGGGGAGCCCCAGCATTTT.